The 20 T cell receptor beta chains in this list originate from one sample, sequenced in a study of cytomegalovirus exposure and HLA in healthy donors. Primers for the PCR totalled 60 Vbeta and 13 Jbeta. The table came from immunoSEQ multiplex PCR; TCRdb's copy has only in-frame clones and leaves some out. This sample contains approximately 45,000 clones. Sequences were obtained from PBMCs. These TCRs come from a male donor in good health and CMV-seronegative.

V usage is TRBV7-9 and J usage is TRBJ2-5; D is possibly TRBD2 (6 bases). The germline V gene encodes CDR1 SEHNR and CDR2 FQNEAQ (reference sequence). The CDR3 is 13 amino acids. The ends were cut back, 4 bases at V and 5 bases at J, with 11 bases in the middle. CDR3 protein: CASSWGLGETQYF. In nucleotides, the CDR3 is TGTGCCAGCAGCTGGGGACTGGGGGAGACCCAGTACTTC.

This rearrangement joins TRBV27 to TRBJ1-1, with D possibly matching TRBD1 (6 bases). From germline, CDR1 is MNHEY and CDR2 SMNVEV (reference sequence). The CDR3 consists of 14 residues. Trimming removed 7 bases at V and 2 bases at J, with 14 bases between. The CDR3 nucleotides are TGTGCCAGCAAAAAACAGGGTGCTAACACTGAAGCTTTCTTT. Residues: CASKKQGANTEAFF.

The rearrangement joins TRBV7-6 to TRBJ1-2; 7 bases align to TRBD1. The length of the CDR3 is 14 residues. Germline V gene sequence: CDR1 SGHVS, CDR2 FNYEAQ. The V gene end was trimmed by 5 bases and the J gene end by 7 bases; junction bases not matched to a gene: 10. This CDR3 reads CASSPRTGRSGYTF. The CDR3, as DNA: TGTGCCAGCAGCCCACGGACAGGTCGAAGTGGCTACACCTTC. The full variable domain, its missing parts supplied by reference TRBV7-6 and TRBJ1-2, is GAGVSQSPRYKVTKRGQDVALRCDPISGHVSLYWYRQALGQGPEFLTYFNYEAQQDKSGLPNDRFSAERPEGSISTLTIQRTEQRDSAMYRCASSPRTGRSGYTFGSGTRLTVV.

The chain is built from TRBV6-6 and TRBJ1-1; D remains unclear. Germline assignment: CDR1 MNHNY and CDR2 SVGAGI (reference sequence). The CDR3 loop spans 13 amino acids. The V end lost 7 bases, the J end lost 7 bases, and 16 bases lay between the germline ends. CDR3 loop: CASNPSGNLEAFF. The CDR3, as DNA: TGTGCCAGCAATCCCTCGGGTAATCTTGAAGCTTTCTTT.

The J gene is TRBJ2-1, the V gene TRBV4-1; weak D call: TRBD1 (6 bases). Per the germline V gene, CDR1 is MGHRA and CDR2 is YSYEKL. The CDR3 has 13 amino acids. The V and J ends lost 6 bases and 9 bases respectively, with 15 bases between them. The CDR3 DNA reads TGCGCCAGCAGGGACAATCAAGGGGGTGAGCAGTTCTTC. Its translation is CASRDNQGGEQFF.

This rearrangement joins TRBV5-1 to TRBJ1-1; the D gene is possibly TRBD1 (5 bases). V gave up 5 bases and J gave up 1 base, with 12 bases separating them. The germline gives CDR1 SGHRS, CDR2 YFSETQ. The CDR3 totals 14 residues. The CDR3 reads CASRLLGPNTEAFF. CDR3 bases: TGCGCCAGCAGGTTGTTGGGGCCGAACACTGAAGCTTTCTTT. Looking up the rest from reference TRBV5-1 and TRBJ1-1 gives the full variable domain: KAGVTQTPRYLIKTRGQQVTLSCSPISGHRSVSWYQQTPGQGLQFLFEYFSETQRNKGNFPGRFSGRQFSNSRSEMNVSTLELGDSALYLCASRLLGPNTEAFFGQGTRLTVV.

This sequence joins TRBV6-5 and TRBJ1-2; a possible D gene is TRBD1 (5 bases). The germline CDR1 and CDR2 sequences are MNHEY and SVGAGI. The V gene lost 2 bases and the J gene lost 4 bases, with 14 bases spanning the gap. The CDR3 loop spans 15 amino acids. The CDR3 loop reads CASSYPGWGTYGYTF. CDR3 nucleotide sequence: TGTGCCAGCAGTTACCCCGGGTGGGGCACCTATGGCTACACCTTC.

The chain is built from TRBV4-2 and TRBJ1-3, with 12 bases aligning to TRBD1. CDR3 length: 17 residues. Germline-derived CDR1 and CDR2 are LGHNA and YNFKEQ. With V trimmed by 0 bases and J by 5 bases, 5 bases remained unmatched. CDR3 nucleotide sequence: TGTGCCAGCAGCCAAGATTGGGACAGGGGGCTTCGAAACACCATATATTTT. It specifies CASSQDWDRGLRNTIYF.

This chain connects TRBV19 to TRBJ2-1; 7 bases are shared with TRBD1. Per germline, CDR1 LNHDA and CDR2 SQIVND (reference sequence). V dropped 5 bases and J dropped 4; count of bases not matched to a gene: 11. This CDR3 comprises 16 residues. This CDR3 reads CASSPPTGVGYNEQFF. Here the CDR3 DNA reads TGTGCCAGTAGTCCTCCAACAGGGGTGGGATACAATGAGCAGTTCTTC.

The chain couples TRBV7-9 to TRBJ1-1, with no clear D. From germline, CDR1 is SEHNR and CDR2 FQNEAQ (reference sequence). The CDR3 loop spans 12 amino acids. Deletions cut 5 bases from V and 4 bases from J, with 8 bases between. DNA for the CDR3: TGTGCCAGCAGCATAGACGGCACTGAAGCTTTCTTT. Translation gives CASSIDGTEAFF.

With regard to this clone: Within the sample, other DNA sequences also encode this same CDR3. The chain is built from TRBV6-5 and TRBJ1-5, with a weak D call TRBD1 (5 bases). V dropped 6 bases and J dropped 4 bases, with 10 bases sitting between them. Germline assignment: CDR1 MNHEY and CDR2 SVGAGI. The CDR3 loop spans 13 amino acids. In DNA form, the CDR3 reads TGTGCCAGCAGCTCAGACAGAAATCAGCCCCAGCATTTT. It is translated as CASSSDRNQPQHF.

The rearrangement joins TRBV27 to TRBJ1-1, with D hard to call. Per germline, CDR1 MNHEY and CDR2 SMNVEV (reference sequence). Trimming removed 6 bases from V and 5 bases from J, with 13 bases in between. The CDR3 runs to 13 residues. CDR3 DNA: TGTGCCAGCAGACGCCCCGGGGTGACTGAAGCTTTCTTT. The encoded protein is CASRRPGVTEAFF.

The gene calls are TRBV9 and TRBJ1-1, with D perhaps matching TRBD1 (6 bases). Germline V CDR1 and CDR2: SGDLS, YYNGEE. The CDR3 length is 13 residues. The germline V and J ends were trimmed by 0 bases and 5 bases, with 8 bases remaining between them. The CDR3 nucleotides are TGTGCCAGCAGCGTAGAGGGGGAGACTGAAGCTTTCTTT. Its translation: CASSVEGETEAFF.

This chain connects TRBV11-2 to TRBJ1-2; perhaps TRBD1 as D (5 bases). The CDR3 is made up of 13 amino acids. Germline lookup yields CDR1 SGHAT and CDR2 FQNNGV. The ends were cut back, 1 base at V and 3 bases at J, with 6 bases in the middle. This chain's CDR3 is CASSLGRDYGYTF. CDR3 nucleotides: TGTGCCAGCAGCTTAGGCAGGGACTATGGCTACACCTTC.

The gene calls are TRBV5-1 and TRBJ2-1; TRBD2 might be the D (6 bases). Germline CDR1 reads SGHRS; CDR2 reads YFSETQ. This CDR3 is 16 amino acids long. The V end was cut by 4 bases, the J end by 1 base, with 15 bases between. CDR3 amino acids: CASSQLSGVSYNEQFF. CDR3 coding DNA: TGCGCCAGCAGCCAACTCTCGGGAGTATCCTACAATGAGCAGTTCTTC.

The J gene is TRBJ1-1, the V gene TRBV18; TRBD1 matches at 9 bases. V lost 6 bases, J lost 6 bases, and 8 bases stayed unmatched. This CDR3 contains 14 residues. Germline assignment: CDR1 KGHSH and CDR2 LQKENI. The CDR3 DNA follows: TGTGCCAGCTCGACTGGGACAGGGAGGGCTGAAGCTTTCTTT. Encoded protein: CASSTGTGRAEAFF.

The rearrangement joins TRBV7-6 to TRBJ1-2; 8 positions match TRBD1. Germline-derived CDR1 and CDR2 are SGHVS and FNYEAQ. Germline trimming cut 2 bases from V and 8 bases from J; bases unmatched to any gene: 4. This CDR3 has 13 residues. The CDR3 spells CASSLSQGGGYTF. The DNA for the CDR3 is TGTGCCAGCAGCTTATCACAGGGGGGGGGCTACACCTTC.

The chain uses TRBV6-5 and TRBJ1-1, with 9 bases identical to TRBD1. The CDR3 covers 15 residues. Trimming at V came to 5 bases and at J to 4 bases, leaving 8 bases not matched to a gene. The germline V gene has CDR1 MNHEY and CDR2 SVGAGI. CDR3 sequence (DNA): TGTGCCAGCAGTCCCCGGGACAGGGTCTTCACTGAAGCTTTCTTT. This sequence encodes CASSPRDRVFTEAFF.

V gene TRBV4-2 combines with J gene TRBJ1-6, with TRBD1 as a possible D gene (6 bases). The CDR3 is made up of 14 amino acids. V was shortened by 0 bases and J by 9 bases, with 9 bases between the two germline ends. The germline CDR1 and CDR2 sequences are LGHNA and YNFKEQ. CDR3 nucleotides: TGTGCCAGCAGCCAAGAAGGGGACACTTCACCCCTCCACTTT. Amino acids: CASSQEGDTSPLHF.

The J gene is TRBJ1-3, the V gene TRBV4-2, with D unresolved. Germline CDR1 and CDR2: LGHNA and YNFKEQ. Deletions cut 2 bases from V and 0 bases from J, with 8 bases between. The CDR3 covers 15 residues. CDR3 residues: CASSQIPNSGNTIYF. In nucleotides, the CDR3 is TGTGCCAGCAGCCAAATCCCCAACTCTGGAAACACCATATATTTT.